Listed below are T cell receptor beta chains from one sample, sequenced in a study of blood T cells in healthy people across ages. MiXCR, run by TCRdb on the 5' RACE reads, gives a single entry per CDR3 protein. The sample comprises some 1.5 million distinct CDR3 sequences, approximately 43% of which are singletons, and under 5% rests with the top ten. The sequencing input was blood. Source of these receptors: a woman aged 18-29 years in good health. Each CDR3 is given with its conserved first and last residue. D genes are given only for firm matches. The size field is filled for only some rows; it gives once, few, many or a size class.

d_call	j_call	cdr3_length	v_call	clone_size	cdr3_nt	cdr3_aa
NA	TRBJ1-2	13	TRBV3-1	NA	TGTGCCAGCAGCCAGTCCCACAGCTATGGCTACACCTTC	CASSQSHSYGYTF
TRBD1	TRBJ1-2	15	TRBV4-3	NA	TGCGCCAGCAGCCACCGGGACAGGGCTTCATATGGCTACACCTTC	CASSHRDRASYGYTF
TRBD1	TRBJ1-1	15	TRBV19	NA	TGTGCCAGTACCTCCGCCGGGACAGGGGGCCCTGGCGCTTTCTTT	CASTSAGTGGPGAFF
TRBD1	TRBJ1-2	15	TRBV4-1	few	TGCGCCAGCAGCCAAGCCACGGGACAGCTCTATGGCTACACCTTC	CASSQATGQLYGYTF
NA	TRBJ2-3	15	TRBV29-1	NA	TGCAGCGTTGGGATCTTGGCAGCTAGCACAGATACGCAGTATTTT	CSVGILAASTDTQYF
NA	TRBJ2-5	13	TRBV12-3/TRBV12-4	few	TGTGCCAGCAGCGGGGGACAGCAAGAGACCCAGTACTTC	CASSGGQQETQYF
NA	TRBJ1-1	13	TRBV12-3/TRBV12-4	NA	TGTGCCAGCATAGTGGGCCCGGGGGCTGAAGCTTTCTTT	CASIVGPGAEAFF
TRBD2	TRBJ2-1	15	TRBV10-3	NA	TGTGCCCCCAGGAGCCTAGCGGGAGAAGGCAATGAGCAGTTCTTC	CAPRSLAGEGNEQFF
NA	TRBJ2-1	15	TRBV7-6	few	TGTGCCAGCAGCTACCTTCAGAGGCCGGGGAATGAGCAGTTCTTC	CASSYLQRPGNEQFF
NA	TRBJ2-3	12	TRBV2	once	TGTGCCAGCAGTGTAAGGTCAGATACGCAGTATTTT	CASSVRSDTQYF
NA	TRBJ2-1	13	TRBV14	few	TGTGCCAGCAGCCAAGATATGCGGGGTGAGCAGTTCTTC	CASSQDMRGEQFF
NA	TRBJ2-1	15	TRBV12-3/TRBV12-4	few	TGTGCCAGCACCTCGCGCGGAGGGGATTACAATGAGCAGTTCTTC	CASTSRGGDYNEQFF
NA	TRBJ1-1	13	TRBV20-1	few	TGCAGTGCTCAGCGGGGAAGTAACACTGAAGCTTTCTTT	CSAQRGSNTEAFF
TRBD2	TRBJ2-7	14	TRBV7-9	NA	TGTGCCAGCAGCGACGGACTAGCGTCCTACGAGCAGTACTTC	CASSDGLASYEQYF
NA	TRBJ1-2	14	TRBV25-1	NA	TGTGCCAGCATCCAATCAGGAGGTCTTGGAGGCTACACCTTC	CASIQSGGLGGYTF
TRBD2	TRBJ2-1	18	TRBV7-2	few	TGTGCCAGCAGCTTATCACTTCGGCGGGGGTACTCCTACAATGAGCAGTTCTTC	CASSLSLRRGYSYNEQFF
NA	TRBJ2-1	16	TRBV7-6	NA	TGTGCCAGCGGCTTAGAGGTCGGGATAGTCCGCAATGAGCAGTTCTTC	CASGLEVGIVRNEQFF
TRBD1	TRBJ1-2	14	TRBV12-3/TRBV12-4	NA	TGTGCCAGCAGCAATAGGACAGGGTCCTATGGCTACACCTTC	CASSNRTGSYGYTF
NA	TRBJ2-1	14	TRBV6-2/TRBV6-3	NA	TGTGCCAGCAGTTACTATGCTAGTCACAATGAGCAGTTCTTC	CASSYYASHNEQFF
TRBD2	TRBJ2-3	15	TRBV29-1	NA	TGCAGCGGCCAGGGTAGCGGGAGTCCCACAGATACGCAGTATTTT	CSGQGSGSPTDTQYF
NA	TRBJ2-1	11	TRBV20-1	NA	TGCAGTGTGGGCACCAACAATGAGCAGTTCTTC	CSVGTNNEQFF
TRBD1	TRBJ1-4	14	TRBV27	NA	TGTGCCAGCAGTCCCTGGGACAGGGTTGAAAAACTGTTTTTT	CASSPWDRVEKLFF
TRBD2	TRBJ2-5	16	TRBV7-2	NA	TGTGCCAGCAGCTTAGTTGCGGGAGGGGGCGGGGAGACCCAGTACTTC	CASSLVAGGGGETQYF
NA	TRBJ2-7	13	TRBV6-1	NA	TGTGCCAGCACCTATGGGGCCCACAATGAGCAGTACTTC	CASTYGAHNEQYF
TRBD2	TRBJ2-5	18	TRBV27	NA	TGTGCCAGCAGTTTAGGGGGAGCGGGGGGGCATCGTACGGGTGAGCAGTACTTC	CASSLGGAGGHRTGEQYF
TRBD1	TRBJ2-1	15	TRBV25-1	NA	TGTGCCAGCAGTGAATTCCGGACAGGGCGCAATGAGCAGTTCTTC	CASSEFRTGRNEQFF
TRBD2	TRBJ2-7	16	TRBV10-3	few	TGTGCCATCAGTGATGGCGGGAGAGTAAGGGGAGACGAGCAGTACTTC	CAISDGGRVRGDEQYF
TRBD2	TRBJ2-5	16	TRBV5-1	NA	TGCGCCAGCAGCCTTGGGGCCAGCGGGGGAGGGAATGAGCAGTACTTC	CASSLGASGGGNEQYF
NA	TRBJ2-1	15	TRBV6-2/TRBV6-3	NA	TGTGCCAGCAGATCGCGGGGGCCCCGCTACAATGAGCAGTTCTTC	CASRSRGPRYNEQFF
NA	TRBJ2-3	13	TRBV6-2/TRBV6-3	NA	TGTGCCAGCACCGCACTCGTCACAGATACGCAGTATTTT	CASTALVTDTQYF
NA	TRBJ1-1	16	TRBV12-3/TRBV12-4	few	TGTGCCAGCAGTTCGCCATTACAGGAGATGAACACTGAAGCTTTCTTT	CASSSPLQEMNTEAFF
NA	TRBJ2-1	14	TRBV2	NA	TGTGCCAGCAGTGGCATGCGGTCCTACAATGAGCAGTTCTTC	CASSGMRSYNEQFF